These 7 T cell receptor beta chains were sequenced from one sample in a study of blood T cell repertoires in COVID-19 (dated by TCRdb to about 2020). Libraries were built with the immunoSEQ multiplex PCR assay. Held by TCRdb, this immuneACCESS table contains in-frame sequences only and omits some clones. Under half of the omission traces to an unresolved V gene where checked; the cause of the rest is unknown. The sample profile shows some 120,000 clones; around 80% of them were found once. The ten largest clones take up about 4% of the sample. The sequencing input was peripheral blood. The origin of the receptors is a woman in her fifties or sixties with acute or convalescent COVID-19.

This clone turned up a few times. The chain joins TRBV2 to TRBJ1-1, with no clear D. The CDR3 is 13 residues long. Trimming cost V 4 bases and J 10 bases, with 16 bases left between them. Germline V lookup: CDR1 SNHLY, CDR2 FYNNEI. CDR3 sequence reads: CASSGTGSHGAFF. CDR3 DNA sequence: TGTGCCAGCAGTGGAACCGGGTCCCATGGAGCTTTCTTT.

The rearrangement links TRBV3-1 (or the pseudogene TRBV3-2) to TRBJ2-7; 7 positions match TRBD1. The V and J ends lost 3 bases and 0 bases, in that order; junction bases with no gene match: 5. Germline CDR1 reads LGHDT; CDR2 reads YNNKEL (reference sequence). The CDR3 covers 15 residues. The CDR3 nucleotides read TGTGCCAGCAGCCACCAAGGGGACAGCTCCTACGAGCAGTACTTC. Its protein product is CASSHQGDSSYEQYF.

The chain uses TRBV6-2 or TRBV6-3 and TRBJ2-1; the match to TRBD2 covers 7 bases. This CDR3 is built from 19 residues. J was trimmed by 0 bases and V by 0 bases; bases with no gene match: 11. Germline V lookup: CDR1 MNHEY, CDR2 SVGEGT. As DNA, the CDR3 is TGTGCCAGCAGTTACTCCCCCTTAAGCGGGGATAGCTCCTACAATGAGCAGTTCTTC. This codes for CASSYSPLSGDSSYNEQFF.

This clone appeared once. The chain couples TRBV13 to TRBJ1-1; 10 positions match TRBD1. The CDR3 is 14 amino acids. Trimming took 5 bases from V and 4 from J; bases not matched to a gene: 4. The germline V gene encodes CDR1 PRHDT and CDR2 FYEKMQ (reference sequence). The CDR3 region has the DNA TGTGCCAGCAGCCAAGGACAGGGGGGCACTGAAGCTTTCTTT. Encoded protein: CASSQGQGGTEAFF.

This chain uses TRBV6-5 with TRBJ2-1; 7 nucleotides align to TRBD2. The CDR3 runs 15 residues. Germline assignment: CDR1 MNHEY and CDR2 SVGAGI. V lost 5 bases and J lost 3; bases outside the gene matches: 7. The CDR3 is CASSPERGNYNEQFF. The DNA of the CDR3 is TGTGCCAGCAGTCCTGAGCGGGGTAACTACAATGAGCAGTTCTTC.

Only a few counts were recorded for this clone. The chain uses TRBV15 and TRBJ1-5, with D possibly TRBD1 on 6 matching bases. Deletions cut 3 bases from V and 7 bases from J, with 16 bases between. The CDR3 totals 15 residues. The germline V gene has CDR1 LNHNV and CDR2 YYDKDF (reference sequence). The CDR3 DNA follows: TGTGCCACCAGCAGGGACAGTAGAATGGGGCAGCCCCAGCATTTT. Its translation: CATSRDSRMGQPQHF.

The genes are TRBV5-1 and TRBJ2-2; 7 nucleotides agree with TRBD2. CDR3 length equals 17 residues. Germline CDR1 is SGHRS and CDR2 is YFSETQ. Trimming removed 0 bases from V and 2 bases from J; junction bases left unmatched: 7. The CDR3 sequence: CASSLVAGGGNTGELFF. The CDR3, as DNA: TGCGCCAGCAGCTTGGTTGCAGGCGGGGGAAACACCGGGGAGCTGTTTTTT.